The T cell receptor (beta chain) described here comes from a study of CD8 T cells in Susac syndrome. This clonotype was seen only a few times. From blood CD8+ and CD4+ T cells, TCR beta sequences were generated. FACS enriched CD8+ TEMRA cells, while bulk CD8+ and CD4+ were negatively isolated. V was shortened by 5 bases and J by 4 bases, with 6 bases between the two germline ends. The V gene's germline CDR1 is KGHSH and CDR2 LQKENI. The CDR3 contains 11 residues. A quantity of about 0.5 to 1 ug RNA underwent reverse transcription using random hexamers. Coverage of TCR beta CDR3 amplification by immunoSEQ multiplex PCR extended to 54 Vbeta and 13 Jbeta. Each CDR3 protein is one row after TCRdb ran MiXCR on the immunoSEQ multiplex PCR reads. The sample has about 160,000 distinct CDR3 sequences, roughly 94% seen once.

The sequencing sample was made of CD4+ T cells from PBMCs. The receptor comes from a human donor with multiple sclerosis. The V gene is TRBV18, the J gene TRBJ2-7; D is unresolved. Here the CDR3 DNA reads TGTGCCAGCTCATCACGGTACGAGCAGTACTTC. Translated, it gives CASSSRYEQYF. Together with reference TRBV18 and TRBJ2-7, the CDR3 gives the full variable domain: NAGVMQNPRHLVRRRGQEARLRCSPMKGHSHVYWYRQLPEEGLKFMVYLQKENIIDESGMPKERFSAEFPKEGPSILRIQQVVRGDSAAYFCASSSRYEQYFGPGTRLTVT.